One sample yielded the 22 T cell receptor beta chains listed below, sequenced in a study of T cells after yellow fever vaccination. TCRdb itself ran the 5' RACE reads through MiXCR, one entry per CDR3 protein. The profile shows 400,000 to 450,000 distinct CDR3 sequences, approximately 19% of them singletons. Specimen: PBMCs, collected before the yellow fever booster vaccination. The receptors were gathered from a man aged 18 to 30 who received the YFV17D yellow fever vaccine.

The rearrangement links TRBV28 to TRBJ2-7; D is unclear. Germline loops: CDR1 MDHEN, CDR2 SYDVKM. Trimming pared 1 base from V and 6 bases from J, leaving 13 bases between. The CDR3 spans 14 residues. The chain's CDR3 is CASSLLAGTGEQYV. Here the CDR3 DNA reads TGTGCCAGCAGTTTATTGGCAGGAACGGGCGAGCAGTACGTC.

This chain links TRBV27 with TRBJ2-7; TRBD1 matches at 8 bases. The germline V gene encodes CDR1 MNHEY and CDR2 SMNVEV (reference sequence). V lost 3 bases to trimming and J lost 3 bases; unmatched junction nucleotides: 10. This CDR3 comprises 16 residues. The CDR3 region has the DNA TGTGCCAGCAGTTTGCGGCAGGGGGCGCGAAACTACGAGCAGTACTTC. This gives the protein CASSLRQGARNYEQYF.

The rearrangement links TRBV6-6 to TRBJ1-4; no clear D. V lost 6 bases to trimming and J lost 8 bases, with 13 bases between them. Per the germline V gene, CDR1 is MNHNY and CDR2 is SVGAGI (reference sequence). The CDR3 totals 13 residues. The CDR3 nucleotides read TGTGCCAGCAGACGGCTGGACCCCGAAAAACTGTTTTTT. It codes for CASRRLDPEKLFF.

In its sample, this clonotype was seen a few times. This CDR3 reads CASSRTGDEQFF. In nucleotides, the CDR3 is TGTGCCAGCAGCCGGACAGGCGATGAGCAGTTCTTC. The chain combines TRBV2 with TRBJ2-1, with 7 bases aligning to TRBD1. The CDR3 sequence is 12 residues long. Germline V gives CDR1 SNHLY, CDR2 FYNNEI. The V and J ends lost 6 bases and 8 bases, in that order; junction bases with no gene match: 4.

This clonotype has just a few counts. J is TRBJ2-1 and V is TRBV9; D gene unclear. CDR1 SGDLS and CDR2 YYNGEE come from the germline V gene. Between the trimmed V and J ends, which lost 0 bases and 4 bases, there was a span of 14 bases. This CDR3 has 16 amino acids. The chain's CDR3 is CASSVDLPLGYNEQFF. The CDR3 nucleotides are TGTGCCAGCAGCGTAGATCTTCCCCTGGGGTACAATGAGCAGTTCTTC.

Only a few counts were recorded for this clonotype. This chain connects TRBV7-3 to TRBJ1-1, with a weak D call TRBD1 (5 bases). This CDR3 spans 12 amino acids. Trimming shortened V by 5 bases and J by 6 bases, and 10 bases separated the two germline ends. Germline loops: CDR1 SGHTA, CDR2 FQGTGA. CDR3 sequence reads: CASSPDSSEAFF. CDR3 coding DNA: TGTGCCAGCAGCCCCGACAGTTCTGAAGCTTTCTTT.

This clonotype has a handful of counts. J is TRBJ1-3 and V is TRBV18, with D possibly TRBD1 on 5 matching bases. The CDR3 consists of 14 residues. Germline loops: CDR1 KGHSH, CDR2 LQKENI. Trimming shortened V by 4 bases and J by 5 bases, and 12 bases separated the two germline ends. CDR3 coding DNA: TGTGCCAGCTCACTGGGGACTGACCGAAACACCATATATTTT. This sequence encodes CASSLGTDRNTIYF.

The chain employs TRBV7-3 and TRBJ2-2; 10 bases fit TRBD2. Germline CDR1 is SGHTA and CDR2 is FQGTGA. V trimming: 6 bases; J trimming: 3 bases; junction bases outside the gene matches: 4. The CDR3 has 15 amino acids. CDR3 sequence: CASRRSGGDTGELFF. The CDR3 region has the DNA TGTGCCAGCAGACGGAGCGGGGGGGACACCGGGGAGCTGTTTTTT.

The rearrangement joins TRBV6-6 to TRBJ1-3; a possible D gene is TRBD1 (5 bases). The CDR3 sequence is 17 residues long. The V end lost 2 bases, the J end lost 0 bases, and 14 bases lay between the germline ends. Germline CDR1 and CDR2: MNHNY and SVGAGI (reference sequence). The CDR3 coding sequence is TGTGCCAGCAGTTACGGGACCGCAATGAGCTCTGGAAACACCATATATTTT. It encodes CASSYGTAMSSGNTIYF.

The CDR3: CASSIRLAGGSDTQYF. As DNA, the CDR3 is TGTGCCAGCAGCATCCGACTAGCGGGGGGATCAGATACGCAGTATTTT. The V and J genes are TRBV5-4 and TRBJ2-3, with TRBD2 matching over 13 bases. From germline, CDR1 is SGHNT and CDR2 YYREEE (reference sequence). This CDR3 contains 16 residues. V was pared by 4 bases and J by 4 bases, with 6 bases of the junction left unmatched.

This clonotype was counted a few times. The chain carries TRBV10-3 and TRBJ1-2, with 9 nucleotides matching TRBD1. CDR3 length: 13 amino acids. From germline, CDR1 is ENHRY and CDR2 SYGVKD. V lost 6 bases and J lost 6; bases outside the gene matches: 5. CDR3 amino acids: CAIRVTGGNGYTF. The CDR3 DNA sequence: TGTGCCATCAGAGTAACAGGGGGCAATGGCTACACCTTC.

This clonotype was seen a handful of times. CDR3: CASSYQGAWEAFF. CDR3 in DNA: TGTGCCAGCAGTTACCAGGGGGCTTGGGAAGCTTTCTTT. The chain employs TRBV6-6 and TRBJ1-1; 8 bases are shared with TRBD1. CDR1 is MNHNY, CDR2 SVGAGI, per germline (reference sequence). J was trimmed by 8 bases and V by 2 bases; bases with no gene match: 4. This CDR3 has 13 amino acids.

This clonotype turned up a few times. This sequence joins TRBV29-1 and TRBJ2-1; 9 bases fit TRBD1. With V trimmed by 6 bases and J by 7 bases, 10 bases remained unmatched. The germline V gene encodes CDR1 SQVTM and CDR2 ANQGSEA. The CDR3 extends over 14 amino acids. CDR3 DNA sequence: TGCAGCGTCCAACGTGGGACAGGGCAGAATGAGCAGTTCTTC. Its translation: CSVQRGTGQNEQFF.

The chain combines TRBV7-8 with TRBJ1-5; unclear D gene. CDR1 and CDR2 from the germline V gene are SGHVS and FQNEAQ. This CDR3 contains 16 residues. Trimming removed 5 bases from V and 0 bases from J, with 14 bases in between. The CDR3 sequence: CASSPFGSYSNQPQHF. The CDR3 nucleotides read TGTGCCAGCAGCCCCTTCGGCTCTTATAGCAATCAGCCCCAGCATTTT.

This clonotype was counted only a few times. The gene calls are TRBV6-5 and TRBJ2-2; D is unresolved. The CDR3 covers 14 residues. V shed 6 bases and J shed 2 bases, with 10 bases lying between them. The germline V gene encodes CDR1 MNHEY and CDR2 SVGAGI. The CDR3 region is CASSLASNTGELFF. The DNA for the CDR3 is TGTGCCAGCAGCCTCGCCAGTAACACCGGGGAGCTGTTTTTT.

The CDR3 loop is CASSTWTSGGYEQYF. CDR3 bases: TGTGCCAGCAGCACTTGGACTAGCGGGGGCTACGAGCAGTACTTC. The chain is built from TRBV11-2 and TRBJ2-7, with 13 positions matching TRBD2. The CDR3 length is 15 residues. The germline gives CDR1 SGHAT, CDR2 FQNNGV. With 5 bases clipped from V and 3 bases from J, the junction kept 4 bases outside the gene matches.

The CDR3 here is CSAFGTLRMNTEAFF. In DNA, the CDR3 is TGCAGTGCTTTCGGGACACTGCGGATGAACACTGAAGCTTTCTTT. This sequence joins TRBV20-1 and TRBJ1-1; D possibly corresponds to TRBD1 (6 bases). CDR1 is DFQATT, CDR2 SNEGSKA, per germline (reference sequence). CDR3 length equals 15 residues. Trimming removed 5 bases at V and 0 bases at J, with 16 bases between.

The chain carries TRBV19 and TRBJ1-5; D remains ambiguous. V dropped 6 bases and J dropped 7 bases, with 16 bases sitting between them. CDR3 length equals 14 residues. From germline, CDR1 is LNHDA and CDR2 SQIVND (reference sequence). The CDR3 bases are TGTGCCAGTAGCTTCGGGAACGTTGTACAGCCCCAGCATTTT. Residues: CASSFGNVVQPQHF.

V usage is TRBV7-3 and J usage is TRBJ2-4, with TRBD2 as a possible D gene (5 bases). Germline V gene data show CDR1 as SGHTA and CDR2 as FQGTGA. V lost 5 bases and J 6 bases, leaving 17 bases between the germline ends. The CDR3 totals 15 residues. CDR3: CASSPNGGWGNIQYF. CDR3 DNA: TGTGCCAGCAGCCCCAATGGAGGCTGGGGAAACATTCAGTACTTC.

The V call is TRBV11-3, the J call TRBJ1-1; possible D gene TRBD1, 5 bases. The CDR3 sequence is 15 residues long. Per the germline V gene, CDR1 is SGHNT and CDR2 is YENEEA. V gave up 5 bases and J gave up 3 bases, with 16 bases separating them. DNA for the CDR3: TGTGCCAGCAGCCCAGAAGGGGAACGGGACACTGAAGCTTTCTTT. Its protein is CASSPEGERDTEAFF.

The chain uses TRBV29-1 and TRBJ1-4; tentative D call: TRBD1 (5 bases). The CDR3 is made up of 14 amino acids. Trimming left V 7 bases short and J 5 bases short, with 17 bases between. Germline V gene sequence: CDR1 SQVTM, CDR2 ANQGSEA. As DNA, the CDR3 is TGCAGCGCGAAAAAGGGGAGAGGGAATGAAAAACTGTTTTTT. As protein: CSAKKGRGNEKLFF. Complete variable domain (other parts from reference TRBV29-1 and TRBJ1-4): SAVISQKPSRDICQRGTSLTIQCQVDSQVTMMFWYRQQPGQSLTLIATANQGSEATYESGFVIDKFPISRPNLTFSTLTVSNMSPEDSSIYLCSAKKGRGNEKLFFGSGTQLSVL.

Here the CDR3 DNA reads TGTGCCAGCAGTTTGGGTGGAGACATCTACGAGCAGTACTTC. Translated: CASSLGGDIYEQYF. The rearrangement joins TRBV12-3 or TRBV12-4 to TRBJ2-7; D is undetermined. V was pared by 3 bases and J by 3 bases, with 12 bases between. The CDR3 is 14 residues long.